A selection of T cell receptor beta chains follows, all from one sample in a study of blood T cell repertoires in COVID-19. Generated by immunoSEQ multiplex PCR, the TCRdb table keeps only in-frame clones and is missing some. The sample carries a few hundred thousand clones, around 83% recorded once. The specimen was peripheral blood. Receptors were obtained from a woman in her thirties or forties who had recovered from COVID-19. Each CDR3 is given with its conserved first and last residue.

V gene | CDR3 length | CDR3 protein
TRBV5-5 | 15 | CASSVQGQSNQPQHF
TRBV7-9 | 13 | CASSAQGGQPQHF
TRBV3-1/TRBV3-2 | 16 | CASSQAGLAGQETQYF
TRBV3-1/TRBV3-2 | 15 | CASSQVSGLQETQYF
TRBV19 | 14 | CASSSPGQIYGYTF
TRBV19 | 14 | CASSMDSSYEKLFF
TRBV5-1 | 14 | CASSGQGALDTQYF
TRBV30 | 14 | CAWSAQEGCTEAFF
TRBV18 | 13 | CASSGDSQETQYF
TRBV4-3 | 14 | CASSQDAGAGGYTF
TRBV5-1 | 15 | CASRWMGGPNTEAFF
TRBV19 | 17 | CASSVTRQGSTNEKLFF
TRBV3-1/TRBV3-2 | 18 | CASSQAMTSGGRTGELFF
TRBV10-1 | 14 | CASRGGHSGYGYTF
TRBV19 | 14 | CASSIMGQAYGYTF
TRBV4-1 | 14 | CASSPGTGEETQYF
TRBV7-3 | 13 | CASGTASMGGYTF
TRBV29-1 | 16 | CSVEENLFSSYNEQFF
TRBV4-3 | 15 | CASSQETGGGEKLFF
TRBV7-2 | 17 | CASSWTAGGVGTGELFF
TRBV4-2 | 19 | CASSQDPTDLLLSGNTIYF
TRBV29-1 | 16 | CSVVTWTEKTNYGYTF
TRBV11-2 | 14 | CASTLRRGNNEQFF